A selection of T cell receptor beta chains follows, all from one sample in a study of blood T cell repertoires in COVID-19. Clones were read by immunoSEQ multiplex PCR, and TCRdb kept only the in-frame ones, dropping some. The sample yields around 140,000 clones, approximately 88% seen once. Sequencing was done on a sample of peripheral blood. The receptor source for this set is a woman in her forties or fifties with acute or convalescent COVID-19. CDR3s include the opening cysteine and the closing phenylalanine or tryptophan. A D gene is named only where the DNA matches it firmly. Clone size appears in some rows only: once, few, many, or a class for an expanded clone.

>TRBV6-1|.|TRBJ2-1|.
TGTGCCAGCAGTGAAGGTCCGTACAATGAGCAGTTCTTC
CASSEGPYNEQFF
>TRBV27|.|TRBJ1-2|.
TGTGCCAGCAGTTCGACAGGAAACTATGGCTACACCTTC
CASSSTGNYGYTF
>TRBV27|.|TRBJ1-2|.
TGTGCCAGCAGTTTGAGTTGGTCCCCTAGGTATGGCTACACCTTC
CASSLSWSPRYGYTF
>TRBV27|TRBD2|TRBJ2-5|.
TGTGCCAGCAGTTTTTCTGGCGGGAGTGAGACCCAGTACTTC
CASSFSGGSETQYF
>TRBV27|TRBD1|TRBJ1-1|once
TGTGCCAGCAGTCCGGGACAGGCAAACCCGAACACTGAAGCTTTCTTT
CASSPGQANPNTEAFF
>TRBV2|.|TRBJ1-3|.
TGTGCCAGCATGGCGGCTACATACTCTGGAAACACCATATATTTT
CASMAATYSGNTIYF
>TRBV18|.|TRBJ2-2|.
TGTGCCAGCTCACCAGGCGTAGGAACGGGGAACACCGGGGAGCTGTTTTTT
CASSPGVGTGNTGELFF
>TRBV2|TRBD1|TRBJ2-5|.
TGTGCCAGCACCCCGACACCCGGGACAGGGGGCGAGACCCAGTACTTC
CASTPTPGTGGETQYF
>TRBV28|.|TRBJ2-1|.
TGTGCCAGCACTTCTCAGGGGAATGAGCAGTTCTTC
CASTSQGNEQFF
>TRBV5-4|TRBD2|TRBJ2-7|.
TGTGCCAGCAGCTTAAGCGGGAGGCCGAGGGAGCAGTACTTC
CASSLSGRPREQYF
>TRBV5-1|TRBD1|TRBJ1-4|.
TGCGCCAGCAGCTTAGGGGGCGTGGCAACTAATGAAAAACTGTTTTTT
CASSLGGVATNEKLFF
>TRBV5-1|.|TRBJ1-1|.
TGCGCCAGCACCCTAGGCGGGAACACTGAAGCTTTCTTT
CASTLGGNTEAFF
>TRBV27|.|TRBJ1-2|.
TGTGCCAGCAGTTTCAGGGTAGGCTATGGCTACACCTTC
CASSFRVGYGYTF
>TRBV2|.|TRBJ1-3|.
TGTGCCGGGGCTTACTCTGGAAACACCATATATTTT
CAGAYSGNTIYF
>TRBV6-5|.|TRBJ1-2|.
TGTGCCAGCAGTCCGGGGTTCACCTATGGCTACACCTTC
CASSPGFTYGYTF
>TRBV5-1|.|TRBJ1-4|.
TGCGCCAGCAGCTTGTTTCCAGGGGCTGATGAAAAACTGTTTTTT
CASSLFPGADEKLFF
>TRBV3-1/TRBV3-2|TRBD2|TRBJ2-1|.
TGTGCCAGCAGCCAAGAGGGCGGACTAGCGGGAGACAATGAGCAGTTCTTC
CASSQEGGLAGDNEQFF
>TRBV27|TRBD1|TRBJ2-7|.
TGTGCCAGCAGCCGTGGGGACAGGGCGGGCCACGAGCAGTACTTC
CASSRGDRAGHEQYF
>TRBV27|.|TRBJ2-3|.
TGTGCCAGCAGTTCGGGACTTAACACAGATACGCAGTATTTT
CASSSGLNTDTQYF
>TRBV4-1|TRBD2|TRBJ2-7|once
TGCGCCAGCAGCCAAGCTCGACTAGCATCCTACGAGCAGTACTTC
CASSQARLASYEQYF
>TRBV5-1|.|TRBJ1-1|.
TGCGCCAGCAGCTTACGACAGGAAAACACTGAAGCTTTCTTT
CASSLRQENTEAFF
>TRBV7-9|.|TRBJ1-6|few
TGTGCCAGCAGTTTAGGGAGCTCCTATAATTCACCCCTCCACTTT
CASSLGSSYNSPLHF
>TRBV7-9|.|TRBJ1-3|.
TGTGCCAGCAGCCATCCGGACAGCTCTGGAAACACCATATATTTT
CASSHPDSSGNTIYF
>TRBV5-4|.|TRBJ2-3|.
TGTGCCAGCAGCTTGTACCTGGCGGGGACTAGCACAGATACGCAGTATTTT
CASSLYLAGTSTDTQYF
>TRBV9|.|TRBJ1-2|.
TGTGCCAGCAGCCCCCCCGGGGGACACTATGGCTACACCTTC
CASSPPGGHYGYTF
>TRBV4-1|.|TRBJ2-3|.
TGCGCCAGCAGCCAAGAGGGACATCCTAGCACAGATACGCAGTATTTT
CASSQEGHPSTDTQYF
>TRBV28|TRBD1|TRBJ1-2|.
TGTGCCAGCAGTTTAGAGGGACAGCCATATGGCTACACCTTC
CASSLEGQPYGYTF
>TRBV27|TRBD1|TRBJ1-6|.
TGTGCCAGCAGTTGGGACAGGGGGAATTCACCCCTCCACTTT
CASSWDRGNSPLHF
>TRBV7-3|.|TRBJ1-2|.
TGTGCCAGCAGCTTAGGGCCCAGCCATGGCTACACCTTC
CASSLGPSHGYTF
>TRBV10-1|.|TRBJ1-2|.
TGCGCCAGCAGTGAGTCACGGGGTTCCCTCTATGGCTACACCTTC
CASSESRGSLYGYTF
>TRBV12-5|.|TRBJ2-1|once
TGTGCTAGTGGTTTGGCCAGGGATCCTGAGCAGTTCTTC
CASGLARDPEQFF
>TRBV2|.|TRBJ1-2|.
TGTGCCAGCAGGGACAGCCGCGCCTACTACTATGGCTACACCTTC
CASRDSRAYYYGYTF
>TRBV27|TRBD1|TRBJ2-5|.
TGTGCCAGCAGTTCTACAGGGGACATACACGAAGAGACCCAGTACTTC
CASSSTGDIHEETQYF
>TRBV10-1|TRBD2|TRBJ2-1|once
TGCGCCAGCAGTGAGGGGGGACTAGCGGGCCACAATGAGCAGTTCTTC
CASSEGGLAGHNEQFF
>TRBV19|.|TRBJ2-7|once
TGTGCCAGTAGTATAGGCCTGGAGCTTTCCTACGAGCAGTACTTC
CASSIGLELSYEQYF
>TRBV6-5|TRBD1|TRBJ2-7|.
TGTGCCAGCAGGGGGACAGGGAGATACGAGCAGTACTTC
CASRGTGRYEQYF
>TRBV7-7|.|TRBJ2-2|.
TGTGCTAGCAGCTTAGTGGCAGTACCATCCACCGGGGAGCTGTTTTTT
CASSLVAVPSTGELFF
>TRBV6-1|.|TRBJ1-5|.
TGTGCCAGCAGTGATGTGACACCCAATCAGCCCCAGCATTTT
CASSDVTPNQPQHF
>TRBV6-4|.|TRBJ2-3|.
TGTGCCAGCAGTGACCAGGGACACTCGGGGACGTATTTT
CASSDQGHSGTYF
>TRBV6-6|.|TRBJ2-3|.
TGTGCCAGCAGCTCCAGTAATCCAGATACGCAGTATTTT
CASSSSNPDTQYF
>TRBV10-3|TRBD2|TRBJ2-2|.
TGTGCCATCAGTGGGACTAGCGGGAGGGCCTGGACCGGGGAGCTGTTTTTT
CAISGTSGRAWTGELFF
>TRBV9|.|TRBJ1-4|.
TGTGCCAGCAGCGTAGGAGGGTCTGGTAATGAAAAACTGTTTTTT
CASSVGGSGNEKLFF
>TRBV18|.|TRBJ1-1|.
TGTGCCAGCTCACCACTCGCGGTCCCCGAGAACACTGAAGCTTTCTTT
CASSPLAVPENTEAFF
>TRBV18|.|TRBJ1-2|.
TGTGCCAGCTCACCCCGGCCGGGGGATGTGGATGGCTACACCTTC
CASSPRPGDVDGYTF
>TRBV6-5|TRBD2|TRBJ2-7|few
TGTGCCAGCAGGGTTAGCGGGAGGGCCGTTCTCGAGCAGTACTTC
CASRVSGRAVLEQYF